Listed below are T cell receptor beta chains from one sample, sequenced in a study of vaccination and CD4 T cells after COVID-19. TCRdb reprocessed the PCR reads with MiXCR, giving one entry per CDR3 protein. This table has around 20,000 distinct CDR3 sequences, 55% to 70% appearing once. These receptors' antigens are unknown. The starting material was CD4+ T cells from blood, cultured in vitro, obtained after SARS-CoV-2 vaccination. The receptors derive from a human donor who had recovered from COVID-19. Both conserved end residues are part of each CDR3. Fields, in order: CDR3 protein, CDR3 length, V gene.

CASSPFPTREAFF	13	TRBV18
CASSEIRGQGYGYTF	15	TRBV2
CATSTRWSPLHF	12	TRBV15
CATQLGDTQYF	11	TRBV3-1
CASSIDHGLRAETQYF	16	TRBV19
CSAPGEATNEKLFF	14	TRBV20-1
CASSAYSGSIYEQYF	15	TRBV6-2/TRBV6-3
CASSATEAVKAFF	13	TRBV7-9
CASSLSQGGTGELFF	15	TRBV7-2
CASSLGLSYGYTF	13	TRBV5-1
CSARDDGVNQPQHF	14	TRBV20-1
CASSMGQTSYEQYF	14	TRBV27
CASSRQENYGYTF	13	TRBV19
CSARHLRQGASARGYTF	17	TRBV20-1
CASSSRGGVNYGYTF	15	TRBV11-3
CASRSTQTHEQYF	13	TRBV2
CSAGDDVKNIQYF	13	TRBV20-1
CASSSGNQPQHF	12	TRBV28
CAWRGARGYTF	11	TRBV30
CASSLQGAGSPLHF	14	TRBV7-2
CASSERQGGGTEAFF	15	TRBV2
CASSGTSYGYTF	12	TRBV2
CASSHGQGVLYGYTF	15	TRBV4-1
CAISERGTKDYNEQFF	16	TRBV10-3
CASSLGAHKANTEAFF	16	TRBV5-4
CATSPQGPPNQPQHF	15	TRBV24-1
CASSSLGQNYNSPLHF	16	TRBV7-9
CASNDGPGTDTQYF	14	TRBV7-1
CAWSVLGGGDTGELFF	16	TRBV30
CASSSLTSGRIVGAYEQYF	19	TRBV27
CATSTQGNTEAFF	13	TRBV15
CSGFGGQQNIQYF	13	TRBV20-1
CASSKITGSAEAFF	14	TRBV6-2/TRBV6-3
CASSRGMNTEAFF	13	TRBV11-3
CSVRQSMNTEAFF	13	TRBV29-1
CASSPRTDANTGELFF	16	TRBV18
CSARDTYRLGTDTQYF	16	TRBV20-1
CASSRSTNNEQFF	13	TRBV7-7
CASSLPGQGRTGELFF	16	TRBV7-9
CSARLAVSTDTQYF	14	TRBV20-1
CASSYLGVGADTQYF	15	TRBV6-5
CASRQTTYEQYF	12	TRBV28
CSASRQGNGYTF	12	TRBV20-1
CASRLGGGTYEQYF	14	TRBV27
CASSFGTGRQETQYF	15	TRBV7-2
CASSDRGHLGYTF	13	TRBV19